This T cell receptor beta chain was sequenced for a study of blood T cell repertoires in COVID-19. Study details: T cells, B-cell-depleted T cells, or PBMCs provided the cDNA or gDNA that served as material.

The CDR3 sequence is 18 residues long. CDR1 and CDR2 from the germline V gene are ENHRY and SYGVKD. V shed 7 bases, J shed 0 bases, and the junction held 12 bases outside the gene matches. The authors' processing: Reference gene primer amplification gave estimated nucleated cell counts. TCRdb's table, derived via immunoSEQ multiplex PCR, lists solely in-frame clones and lacks some. The DNA was the basis for D and trimming; V, J and clone size are from that table. Of about 73,000 clones listed, approximately 84% are singletons. V is TRBV10-3 and J is TRBJ2-1; 10 bases are a match to TRBD2. Sequencing used peripheral blood. The TCR sequence derives from a human donor in a cohort sampled during active COVID-19. The chain's CDR3 is CAITKGQRGGDSYNEQFF. CDR3 in DNA: TGTGCCATCACAAAGGGCCAGCGGGGGGGCGACTCCTACAATGAGCAGTTCTTC.